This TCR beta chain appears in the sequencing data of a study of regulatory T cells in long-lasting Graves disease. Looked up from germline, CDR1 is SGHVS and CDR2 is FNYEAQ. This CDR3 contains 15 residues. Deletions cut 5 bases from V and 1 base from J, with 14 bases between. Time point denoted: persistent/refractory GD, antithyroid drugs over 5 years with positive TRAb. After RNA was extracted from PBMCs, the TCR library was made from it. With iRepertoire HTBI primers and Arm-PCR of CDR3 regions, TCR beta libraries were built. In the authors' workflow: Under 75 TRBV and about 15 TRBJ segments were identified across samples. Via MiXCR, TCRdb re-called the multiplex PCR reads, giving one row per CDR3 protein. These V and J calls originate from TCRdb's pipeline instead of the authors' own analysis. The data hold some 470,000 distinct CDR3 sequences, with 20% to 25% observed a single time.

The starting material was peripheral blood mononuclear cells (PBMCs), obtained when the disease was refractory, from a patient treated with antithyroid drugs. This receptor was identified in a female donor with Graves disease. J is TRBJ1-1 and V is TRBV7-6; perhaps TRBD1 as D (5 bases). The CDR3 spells CASSVSGTANTEAFF. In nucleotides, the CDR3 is TGTGCCAGCAGCGTTTCCGGGACGGCGAACACTGAAGCTTTCTTT.